This TCR beta chain was identified in a study of blood T cells in healthy people across ages. Healthy Caucasian individuals from Russia aged about 6 to 100 served as donors. This clonotype was observed at least ten times. Its antigen remains unidentified. PCR was performed a second time for about 7 to 12 cycles using a sample-barcoded 5' primer and a J-beta primer mix. MiXCR was run by TCRdb on the 5' RACE reads, yielding one entry per CDR3 protein. The table includes 590,000 or so distinct CDR3 sequences, approximately 30% detected once. General observations from the study: PBMCs left unsorted prevented a conclusive naive versus antigen-experienced comparison.

After removal of 3 bases from V and 3 bases from J, the junction contained 5 bases not matched to a gene. The CDR3 runs 15 residues. The J gene is TRBJ2-3, the V gene TRBV12-3 or TRBV12-4, with TRBD1 identical over 8 bases. The sequencing sample was made of blood. The TCR sequence derives from a woman older than 75 in good health. CDR3 in amino acids: CASSLQGARTDTQYF. Here the CDR3 DNA reads TGTGCCAGCAGTTTGCAGGGGGCAAGGACAGATACGCAGTATTTT.